This section outlines one TCR beta chain sequence together with its context. Its specificity is unknown. The CDR3 covers 13 residues. Trimming removed 6 bases from V and 4 bases from J; junction bases left unmatched: 5. The source of the sample is a study of vaccination and CD4 T cells after COVID-19. Overall study context: Overlapping spike peptides from SARS-CoV-2, HCoV-NL63, HCoV-OC43 and HCoV-229E served to stimulate the cells.

Treatment meaning: approximately nine-day PBMC culture with coronavirus spike peptide pools or control peptides (ViraFEST assay). Sequencing of the DNA from cultured CD4+ T cells was carried out with the Oncomine TCR Beta short-read assay. Genomic DNA was isolated from CD4+ T cells that had been cultured. TCRdb reprocessed the PCR reads with MiXCR, giving one entry per CDR3 protein. The sample lists more than 12,000 distinct CDR3 sequences; approximately 55% were seen once. Sequenced material: CD4+ T cells from blood, cultured in vitro, taken before SARS-CoV-2 vaccination. This TCR derives from a human donor who had recovered from COVID-19. The V call is TRBV12-3 or TRBV12-4, the J call TRBJ1-2; 7 nucleotides align to TRBD1. CDR3 region: CASSFDRVYGYTF. As DNA, the CDR3 is TGTGCCAGCAGCTTCGACAGGGTCTATGGCTACACCTTC.